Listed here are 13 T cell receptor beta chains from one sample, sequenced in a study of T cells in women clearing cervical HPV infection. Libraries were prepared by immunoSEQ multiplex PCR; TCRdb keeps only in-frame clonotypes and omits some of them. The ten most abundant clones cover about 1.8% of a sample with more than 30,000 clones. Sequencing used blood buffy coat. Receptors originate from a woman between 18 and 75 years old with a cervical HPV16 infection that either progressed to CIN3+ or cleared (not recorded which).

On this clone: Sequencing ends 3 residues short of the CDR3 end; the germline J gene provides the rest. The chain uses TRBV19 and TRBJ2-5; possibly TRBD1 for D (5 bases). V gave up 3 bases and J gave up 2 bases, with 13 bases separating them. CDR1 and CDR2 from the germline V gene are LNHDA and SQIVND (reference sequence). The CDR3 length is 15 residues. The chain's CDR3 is CASSMTPDSQETQYF. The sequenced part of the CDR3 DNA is TGTGCCAGTAGTATGACCCCTGACAGTCAAGAGACC.

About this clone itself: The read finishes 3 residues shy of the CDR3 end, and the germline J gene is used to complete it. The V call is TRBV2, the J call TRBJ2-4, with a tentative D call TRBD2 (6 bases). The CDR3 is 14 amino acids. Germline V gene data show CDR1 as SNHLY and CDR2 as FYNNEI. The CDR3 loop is CASSPERHVGGQYF. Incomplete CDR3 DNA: TGTGCCAGCAGCCCCGAAAGACACGTCGGGGGT.

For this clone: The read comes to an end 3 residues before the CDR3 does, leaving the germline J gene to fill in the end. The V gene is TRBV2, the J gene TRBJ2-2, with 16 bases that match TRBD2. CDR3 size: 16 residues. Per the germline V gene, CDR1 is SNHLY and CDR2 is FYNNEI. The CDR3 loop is CASRGLAGGLLGALFF. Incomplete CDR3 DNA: TGTGCCAGCAGGGGACTAGCGGGAGGGCTTCTTGGTGCG.

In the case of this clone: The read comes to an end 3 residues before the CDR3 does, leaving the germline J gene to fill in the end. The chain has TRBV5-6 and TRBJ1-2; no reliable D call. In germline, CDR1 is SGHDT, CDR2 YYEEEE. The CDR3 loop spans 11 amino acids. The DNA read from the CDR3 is TGTGCCAGCAGCTTTGCGAGCCTC. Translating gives CASSFASL. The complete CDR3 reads CASSFASLYTF.

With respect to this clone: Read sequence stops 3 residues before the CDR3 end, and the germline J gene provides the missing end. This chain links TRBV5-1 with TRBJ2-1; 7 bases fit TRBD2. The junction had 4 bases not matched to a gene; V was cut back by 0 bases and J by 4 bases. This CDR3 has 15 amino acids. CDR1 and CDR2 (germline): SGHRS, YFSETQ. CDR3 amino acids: CASSLEGGGYNEQFF. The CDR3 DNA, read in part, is TGCGCCAGCAGCTTGGAGGGCGGGGGATACAATGAG.

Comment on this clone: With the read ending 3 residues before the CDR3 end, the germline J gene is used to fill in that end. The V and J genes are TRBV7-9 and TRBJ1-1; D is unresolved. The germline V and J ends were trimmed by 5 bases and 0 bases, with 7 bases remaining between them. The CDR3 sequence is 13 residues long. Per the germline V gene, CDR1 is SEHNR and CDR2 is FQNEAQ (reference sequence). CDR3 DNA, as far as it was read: TGTGCCAGCAGCCACCAGGTGAACACTGAA. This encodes CASSHQVNTE. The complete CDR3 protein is CASSHQVNTEAFF.

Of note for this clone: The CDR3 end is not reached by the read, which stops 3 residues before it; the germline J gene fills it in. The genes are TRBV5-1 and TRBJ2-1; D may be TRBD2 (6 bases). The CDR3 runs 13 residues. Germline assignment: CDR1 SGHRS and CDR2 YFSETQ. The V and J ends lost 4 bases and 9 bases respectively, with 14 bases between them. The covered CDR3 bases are TGCGCCAGCAGCCTCTCGGGGCGGGGTGAG. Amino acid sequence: CASSLSGRGE. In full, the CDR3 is CASSLSGRGEQFF.

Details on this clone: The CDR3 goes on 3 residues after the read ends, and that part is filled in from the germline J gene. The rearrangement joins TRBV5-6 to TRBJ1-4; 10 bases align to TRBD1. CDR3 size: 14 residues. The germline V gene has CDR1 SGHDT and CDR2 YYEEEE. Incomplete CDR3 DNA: TGTGCCAGCAGCTGGGACAGGGGTGGTTCACCA. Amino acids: CASSWDRGGSP. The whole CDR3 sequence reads CASSWDRGGSPLFF.

The DNA read from the CDR3 is TGTGCCAGCTCACCAGGGCGGAACACTGAA. Encoded protein: CASSPGRNTE. The complete CDR3 protein is CASSPGRNTEAFF. The chain is built from TRBV18 and TRBJ1-1; D is unclear. The DNA ends 3 residues before the CDR3 does, and the rest of the CDR3 is filled in from the germline J gene. Germline CDR1 reads KGHSH; CDR2 reads LQKENI. V gave up 2 bases and J gave up 1 base, with 5 bases separating them. The CDR3 covers 13 residues. Full variable domain (missing parts from reference TRBV18 and TRBJ1-1): NAGVMQNPRHLVRRRGQEARLRCSPMKGHSHVYWYRQLPEEGLKFMVYLQKENIIDESGMPKERFSAEFPKEGPSILRIQQVVRGDSAAYFCASSPGRNTEAFFGQGTRLTVV.

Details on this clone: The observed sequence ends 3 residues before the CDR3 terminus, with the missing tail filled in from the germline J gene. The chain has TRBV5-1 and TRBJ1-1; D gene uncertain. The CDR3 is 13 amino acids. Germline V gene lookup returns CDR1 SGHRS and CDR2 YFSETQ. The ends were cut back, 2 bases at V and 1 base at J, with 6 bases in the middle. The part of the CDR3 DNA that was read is TGCGCCAGCAGCTTCATCAGGAACACTGAA. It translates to CASSFIRNTE. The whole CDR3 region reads CASSFIRNTEAFF.

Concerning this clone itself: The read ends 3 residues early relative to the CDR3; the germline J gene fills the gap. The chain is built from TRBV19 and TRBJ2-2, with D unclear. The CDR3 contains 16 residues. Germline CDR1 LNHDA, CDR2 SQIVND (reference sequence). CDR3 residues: CASSIGVSSYNSPLFF. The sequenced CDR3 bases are TGTGCCAGTAGTATCGGAGTTAGCTCCTATAATTCACCG.

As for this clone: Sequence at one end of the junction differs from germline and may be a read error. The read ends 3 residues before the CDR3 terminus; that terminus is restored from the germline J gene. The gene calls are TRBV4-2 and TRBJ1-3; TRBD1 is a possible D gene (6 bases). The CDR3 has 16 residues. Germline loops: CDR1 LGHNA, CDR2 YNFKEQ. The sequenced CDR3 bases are TGCGCCAGCAGCCAAGATTTCAGGGGCTCTGGAAACACC. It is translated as CASSQDFRGSGNT. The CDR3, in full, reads CASSQDFRGSGNTIYF.

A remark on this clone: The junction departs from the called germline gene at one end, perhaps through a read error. CDR3 region: CASSEPNRESTDTQYF. CDR3 bases read: TGTGCTAGCAGCGAACCAAACAGGGAAAGTACAGATACG. The chain links TRBV7-7 to TRBJ2-3, with a weak D call TRBD1 (6 bases). Sequencing ends 3 residues short of the CDR3 end; the germline J gene provides the rest. The CDR3 contains 16 residues. Germline V gives CDR1 SSHAT, CDR2 FNYEAQ (reference sequence).